The 32 T cell receptor beta chains below were found in one sample sequenced in a study of blood T cell repertoires in COVID-19. Measured with immunoSEQ multiplex PCR; TCRdb has only the in-frame clones, and not every one. The sample lists almost 250,000 clones, 80% to 90% occurring once. The sequenced material came from PBMCs or T cells enriched from blood (not recorded which). Receptor source: a woman aged 25 to 39 who had recovered from COVID-19.

The V call is TRBV5-4, the J call TRBJ1-2; unclear D gene. CDR1 is SGHNT, CDR2 YYREEE, per germline (reference sequence). The CDR3 extends over 16 amino acids. V lost 1 base and J lost 6, with 19 bases in between. The CDR3 nucleotides read TGTGCCAGCAGCTTGAAGTTGGGTGGCAGGAAGAATGGCTACACCTTC. Translation gives CASSLKLGGRKNGYTF.

The genes are TRBV7-2 and TRBJ2-1; perhaps TRBD2 as D (7 bases). This CDR3 is 14 amino acids long. Germline V gene sequence: CDR1 SGHTA, CDR2 FQGNSA. V shed 6 bases and J shed 8 bases, with 17 bases lying between them. CDR3 protein: CASREVGGPDEQFF. In nucleotides, the CDR3 is TGTGCCAGCAGGGAAGTGGGGGGGCCAGATGAGCAGTTCTTC.

The rearrangement links TRBV5-1 to TRBJ1-1; 7 bases agree with TRBD1. V was clipped by 3 bases and J by 2 bases; unmatched bases: 7. This CDR3 is built from 15 residues. The germline CDR1 and CDR2 sequences are SGHRS and YFSETQ. The DNA of the CDR3 is TGCGCCAGCAGCTCAAGGACAGGTCCTAACACTGAAGCTTTCTTT. Protein: CASSSRTGPNTEAFF. Variable domain in full (rest from reference TRBV5-1 and TRBJ1-1): KAGVTQTPRYLIKTRGQQVTLSCSPISGHRSVSWYQQTPGQGLQFLFEYFSETQRNKGNFPGRFSGRQFSNSRSEMNVSTLELGDSALYLCASSSRTGPNTEAFFGQGTRLTVV.

The chain joins TRBV10-3 to TRBJ1-1; D unclear. The CDR3 loop spans 14 amino acids. V was pared by 6 bases and J by 2 bases, with 13 bases between. In germline, CDR1 is ENHRY, CDR2 SYGVKD. Here the CDR3 reads CAISGGGSNTEAFF. The CDR3 bases are TGTGCCATCAGCGGTGGCGGGAGCAACACTGAAGCTTTCTTT.

A single count supports this clone. This chain links TRBV6-2 or TRBV6-3 with TRBJ1-5; no reliable D call. Trimming left V 4 bases short and J 4 bases short, with 17 bases between. The CDR3 length is 16 residues. Germline loops: CDR1 MNHEY, CDR2 SVGEGT. CDR3 coding DNA: TGTGCCAGCAGTTCGTTCATGGGGAGGGAGAATCAGCCCCAGCATTTT. It translates to CASSSFMGRENQPQHF.

This chain joins TRBV28 and TRBJ1-1; tentatively, D is TRBD1 (6 bases). The CDR3 length is 14 residues. The germline V gene encodes CDR1 MDHEN and CDR2 SYDVKM. Trimming left V 5 bases short and J 4 bases short, with 14 bases between. The CDR3 reads CASSQRTVVTEAFF. CDR3 nucleotide sequence: TGTGCCAGCAGTCAAAGGACAGTAGTCACTGAAGCTTTCTTT.

This rearrangement joins TRBV6-1 to TRBJ2-2; the match to TRBD2 covers 10 bases. This CDR3 has 18 amino acids. The V and J ends lost 1 base and 1 base, in that order; junction bases with no gene match: 6. Germline assignment: CDR1 MNHNS and CDR2 SASEGT. The CDR3 DNA is TGTGCCAGCAGTGAAGTACTAGCGGGGACCCTGAACACCGGGGAGCTGTTTTTT. Amino acids: CASSEVLAGTLNTGELFF.

The J gene is TRBJ1-1, the V gene TRBV4-3, with TRBD1 matching 9 bases. J was trimmed by 6 bases and V by 0 bases; bases with no gene match: 11. This CDR3 region has 17 residues. The germline gives CDR1 LGHNA, CDR2 YSLEER. The CDR3 DNA reads TGCGCCAGCAGCCAAGATGGGGGTTTGTGGACAGGGGCTGAAGCTTTCTTT. This codes for CASSQDGGLWTGAEAFF.

The gene calls are TRBV7-9 and TRBJ2-2, with 8 bases fitting TRBD1. This CDR3 spans 13 amino acids. The V and J ends lost 5 bases and 6 bases, in that order; junction bases with no gene match: 2. Germline CDR1 reads SEHNR; CDR2 reads FQNEAQ (reference sequence). CDR3 region: CASSPQGAGELFF. The CDR3 DNA is TGTGCCAGCAGCCCACAGGGGGCCGGGGAGCTGTTTTTT. Full variable domain (rest looked up from reference TRBV7-9 and TRBJ2-2): DTGVSQNPRHKITKRGQNVTFRCDPISEHNRLYWYRQTLGQGPEFLTYFQNEAQLEKSRLLSDRFSAERPKGSFSTLEIQRTEQGDSAMYLCASSPQGAGELFFGEGSRLTVL.

This clone has more than one count but fewer than ten. This chain uses TRBV7-2 with TRBJ2-6, with 9 bases identical to TRBD1. The CDR3 is made up of 14 amino acids. Germline assignment: CDR1 SGHTA and CDR2 FQGNSA. V lost 11 bases to trimming and J lost 0 bases; unmatched junction nucleotides: 2. CDR3 protein: CARDRDSGANVLTF. The CDR3 DNA reads TGTGCCCGGGACAGGGACTCTGGGGCCAACGTCCTGACTTTC.

The V gene is TRBV19, the J gene TRBJ2-1; D may be TRBD1 (6 bases). Germline V gene sequence: CDR1 LNHDA, CDR2 SQIVND (reference sequence). Trimming took 5 bases from V and 5 from J, leaving 16 bases between them. The CDR3 sequence is 15 residues long. Here the CDR3 reads CASSRAETGNNEQFF. The CDR3 DNA is TGTGCCAGTAGTCGGGCCGAGACAGGCAACAATGAGCAGTTCTTC. Filled out from reference TRBV19 and TRBJ2-1, the complete variable domain reads DGGITQSPKYLFRKEGQNVTLSCEQNLNHDAMYWYRQDPGQGLRLIYYSQIVNDFQKGDIAEGYSVSREKKESFPLTVTSAQKNPTAFYLCASSRAETGNNEQFFGPGTRLTVL.

V is TRBV27 and J is TRBJ2-1; 8 bases fit TRBD2. The CDR3 loop spans 17 amino acids. Trimming removed 3 bases from V and 1 base from J; junction bases left unmatched: 8. Germline loops: CDR1 MNHEY, CDR2 SMNVEV (reference sequence). The CDR3 DNA reads TGTGCCAGCAGTTTCCGGCCTAGCGGGTGGTCCTACAATGAGCAGTTCTTC. Its translation is CASSFRPSGWSYNEQFF.

The chain combines TRBV28 with TRBJ2-7, with a possible D match to TRBD2 (6 bases). Trimming left V 9 bases short and J 6 bases short, with 27 bases between. Germline V gene lookup returns CDR1 MDHEN and CDR2 SYDVKM. The CDR3 runs 16 residues. The CDR3 DNA follows: TGTGCCAGTAGACCATTAAGGAGGGATAAGCTTAGCGAGCAGTACTTC. It specifies CASRPLRRDKLSEQYF.

This chain links TRBV18 with TRBJ2-2; D is ambiguous. The CDR3 runs to 17 residues. V lost 1 base to trimming and J lost 0 bases, with 12 bases between them. Germline CDR1 is KGHSH and CDR2 is LQKENI. The CDR3 region has the DNA TGTGCCAGCTCACCACAATCCTTAGTAGCGAACACCGGGGAGCTGTTTTTT. Translating gives CASSPQSLVANTGELFF. Full variable domain (missing parts from reference TRBV18 and TRBJ2-2): NAGVMQNPRHLVRRRGQEARLRCSPMKGHSHVYWYRQLPEEGLKFMVYLQKENIIDESGMPKERFSAEFPKEGPSILRIQQVVRGDSAAYFCASSPQSLVANTGELFFGEGSRLTVL.

The chain joins TRBV7-8 to TRBJ1-2, with no clear D. In germline, CDR1 is SGHVS, CDR2 FQNEAQ. V was pared by 2 bases and J by 8 bases, with 15 bases between. The CDR3 covers 14 residues. CDR3 sequence (DNA): TGTGCCAGCAGCTTAAACAGCTTGGTTGGAGGCTACACCTTC. It encodes CASSLNSLVGGYTF.

This chain connects TRBV11-2 to TRBJ1-1; D unresolved. Trimming stripped 5 bases from V and 4 bases from J, with 11 bases between. The CDR3 is made up of 13 amino acids. Germline V gives CDR1 SGHAT, CDR2 FQNNGV. CDR3 in amino acids: CASSLRSSTEAFF. The CDR3 nucleotides read TGTGCCAGCAGCCTACGTAGTAGCACTGAAGCTTTCTTT. The complete variable domain, with remaining parts taken from reference TRBV11-2 and TRBJ1-1, reads EAGVAQSPRYKIIEKRQSVAFWCNPISGHATLYWYQQILGQGPKLLIQFQNNGVVDDSQLPKDRFSAERLKGVDSTLKIQPAKLEDSAVYLCASSLRSSTEAFFGQGTRLTVV.

This clone has more than one count but fewer than ten. The chain combines TRBV16 with TRBJ1-1, with TRBD1 matching over 7 bases. In germline, CDR1 is KGHSY, CDR2 FQNENV. V was pared by 3 bases and J by 13 bases, with 8 bases of the junction left unmatched. The length of the CDR3 is 12 residues. CDR3 sequence reads: CASSQGTEGGFF. The CDR3 nucleotides are TGTGCCAGCAGCCAGGGGACAGAAGGAGGTTTCTTT.

The CDR3 bases are TGTGCCAGCAGTTTATCGGGCCGGGGGAGGTATGGCTACACCTTC. This encodes CASSLSGRGRYGYTF. The chain couples TRBV28 to TRBJ1-2; TRBD1 is a possible D gene (5 bases). The CDR3 consists of 15 residues. Germline CDR1 and CDR2: MDHEN and SYDVKM. Trimming removed 1 base at V and 5 bases at J, with 14 bases between.

This chain uses TRBV19 with TRBJ1-4; 9 bases are a match to TRBD1. The CDR3 consists of 17 residues. Germline V CDR1 and CDR2: LNHDA, SQIVND (reference sequence). After removal of 7 bases from V and 2 bases from J, the junction contained 11 bases not matched to a gene. The chain's CDR3 is CASMGDRAAATNEKLFF. Here the CDR3 DNA reads TGTGCCAGTATGGGGGACAGGGCTGCCGCCACTAATGAAAAACTGTTTTTT.

The chain links TRBV7-2 to TRBJ1-5; weak D call: TRBD1 (6 bases). Trimming removed 1 base from V and 3 bases from J, with 13 bases in between. The CDR3 loop spans 16 amino acids. Germline V lookup: CDR1 SGHTA, CDR2 FQGNSA. The CDR3 here is CASSLVGQGINQPQHF. DNA for the CDR3: TGTGCCAGCAGCTTAGTTGGTCAGGGGATCAATCAGCCCCAGCATTTT.

This chain joins TRBV9 and TRBJ2-1, with TRBD2 identical over 7 bases. CDR3 length: 13 amino acids. The V gene's germline CDR1 is SGDLS and CDR2 YYNGEE. V shed 5 bases and J 7 bases; nucleotides not matched to a gene: 6. The CDR3 DNA reads as TGTGCCAGCAGTCCCGGGGGGATTAATGAGCAGTTCTTC. It codes for CASSPGGINEQFF. The full variable domain, in which reference TRBV9 and TRBJ2-1 provide the parts outside the CDR3, is DSGVTQTPKHLITATGQRVTLRCSPRSGDLSVYWYQQSLDQGLQFLIQYYNGEERAKGNILERFSAQQFPDLHSELNLSSLELGDSALYFCASSPGGINEQFFGPGTRLTVL.

The rearrangement links TRBV7-2 to TRBJ1-4; 7 positions match TRBD1. This CDR3 comprises 16 residues. The J segment lost 0 bases and the V segment lost 5 bases, leaving 6 bases of the junction unmatched. Per germline, CDR1 SGHTA and CDR2 FQGNSA. CDR3 sequence: CASSRRDSATNEKLFF. The DNA of the CDR3 is TGTGCCAGCAGCCGCCGGGACAGTGCAACTAATGAAAAACTGTTTTTT.

This rearrangement joins TRBV28 to TRBJ2-4, with TRBD1 matching 7 bases. Germline CDR1 MDHEN, CDR2 SYDVKM. The CDR3 consists of 14 residues. V lost 5 bases, J lost 8 bases, and 9 bases stayed unmatched. The CDR3 DNA sequence: TGTGCCAGCAGTGTACCGGGACAGAATGACATTCAGTACTTC. The encoded protein is CASSVPGQNDIQYF.

The J gene is TRBJ1-5, the V gene TRBV27, with 7 bases matching TRBD1. V shed 3 bases, J shed 5 bases, and the junction held 4 bases outside the gene matches. Looked up from germline, CDR1 is MNHEY and CDR2 is SMNVEV (reference sequence). CDR3 length: 14 amino acids. CDR3 nucleotides: TGTGCCAGCAGTTTTAACAGGGGTGATCAGCCCCAGCATTTT. Translating gives CASSFNRGDQPQHF.

The CDR3 DNA sequence: TGTGCCAGCAGTTTGAGGGGGCGCGGGATGAACACTGAAGCTTTCTTT. This codes for CASSLRGRGMNTEAFF. The J gene is TRBJ1-1, the V gene TRBV27; TRBD1 agrees at 7 bases. V shed 3 bases and J 0 bases; nucleotides not matched to a gene: 7. Germline CDR1 reads MNHEY; CDR2 reads SMNVEV (reference sequence). This CDR3 comprises 16 residues.

The chain joins TRBV6-5 to TRBJ1-2; 7 positions match TRBD1. Germline lookup yields CDR1 MNHEY and CDR2 SVGAGI. The CDR3 runs to 16 residues. J lost 5 bases, V lost 4 bases, and 13 bases had no gene match. DNA for the CDR3: TGTGCCAGCAGTTCCCTCCCGGACAGGATCGTTTATGGCTACACCTTC. Protein product: CASSSLPDRIVYGYTF.

The rearrangement uses TRBV3-1 (or the pseudogene TRBV3-2) and TRBJ1-4, with TRBD1 as a possible D gene (5 bases). Germline CDR1 and CDR2: LGHDT and YNNKEL (reference sequence). CDR3 length: 13 residues. The V end lost 8 bases, the J end lost 4 bases, and 11 bases lay between the germline ends. CDR3 nucleotides: TGTGCCAGCGCTGGGGCCTATAATGAAAAACTGTTTTTT. This encodes CASAGAYNEKLFF.

The rearrangement uses TRBV6-6 and TRBJ1-5; D ambiguous. This CDR3 has 13 residues. Germline lookup yields CDR1 MNHNY and CDR2 SVGAGI (reference sequence). V was clipped by 6 bases and J by 8 bases, with 14 bases between them. The CDR3 here is CASSLFRAEPQHF. DNA of the CDR3: TGTGCCAGCAGCCTCTTCCGAGCTGAGCCCCAGCATTTT.

The V gene is TRBV5-1, the J gene TRBJ2-7, with a weak D call TRBD1 (5 bases). The germline gives CDR1 SGHRS, CDR2 YFSETQ. The V and J ends lost 5 bases and 5 bases respectively, with 14 bases between them. This CDR3 is 13 amino acids long. CDR3 sequence: CASRRQGLDEQYF. In nucleotides, the CDR3 is TGCGCCAGCAGGCGTCAGGGCTTGGACGAGCAGTACTTC. The whole variable domain, remainder taken from reference TRBV5-1 and TRBJ2-7, is KAGVTQTPRYLIKTRGQQVTLSCSPISGHRSVSWYQQTPGQGLQFLFEYFSETQRNKGNFPGRFSGRQFSNSRSEMNVSTLELGDSALYLCASRRQGLDEQYFGPGTRLTVT.

In this sample, this clone turned up a few times. At one end the junction does not follow the germline gene, possibly because of a read error. V usage is TRBV7-7 and J usage is TRBJ1-4; 8 bases match TRBD1. Germline V gene lookup returns CDR1 SSHAT and CDR2 FNYEAQ (reference sequence). There are 16 residues in the CDR3. The CDR3 loop is CASSPFVQGASEKLFF. The DNA of the CDR3 is TGTGCTAGCAGCCCTTTCGTCCAGGGGGCGTCGGAAAAACTGTTTTTT.

This chain links TRBV30 with TRBJ1-5, with D tentatively TRBD1 (6 bases). CDR3 length equals 16 residues. CDR1 GTSNPN and CDR2 SVGIG come from the germline V gene (reference sequence). Trimming stripped 2 bases from V and 7 bases from J, with 21 bases between. CDR3 protein: CAWSRYLGQTSQPQHF. Written as DNA, the CDR3 is TGTGCCTGGAGTCGTTACCTCGGACAGACCTCACAGCCCCAGCATTTT.

The chain recombines TRBV9 with TRBJ1-3; the D is unclear. Germline V gene lookup returns CDR1 SGDLS and CDR2 YYNGEE. The CDR3 runs to 15 residues. The V and J ends lost 0 bases and 1 base respectively, with 8 bases between them. CDR3 loop: CASSVGGVSGNTIYF. In nucleotides, the CDR3 is TGTGCCAGCAGCGTAGGGGGAGTGTCTGGAAACACCATATATTTT.